The sequence of this TCR beta chain was determined in a study of response to subunit inactivated influenza vaccine. The study, taken as a whole, reports: It was suggested by the authors that few new T cells are recruited by each seasonal influenza vaccination.

TCRdb itself ran the RT-PCR reads through MiXCR, one entry per CDR3 protein. In the table there are a few hundred thousand distinct CDR3 sequences, 12% to 15% of which are singletons. This clonotype was observed a few times. Its antigen remains unknown. Trimming pared 6 bases from V and 7 bases from J, leaving 16 bases between. This CDR3 has 14 amino acids. Germline V gives CDR1 LGHDT, CDR2 YNNKEL (reference sequence). The source of this sequence is a man in his fifties or sixties who received an inactivated influenza vaccine. This chain links TRBV3-1 with TRBJ2-1; possible D gene TRBD2, 5 bases. The sequencing here drew on PBMCs from blood, taken about 12 days after vaccination. DNA of the CDR3: TGTGCCAGCAGGGCCGAGGGAAGTTTTAATGAGCAGTTCTTC. Its translation is CASRAEGSFNEQFF.